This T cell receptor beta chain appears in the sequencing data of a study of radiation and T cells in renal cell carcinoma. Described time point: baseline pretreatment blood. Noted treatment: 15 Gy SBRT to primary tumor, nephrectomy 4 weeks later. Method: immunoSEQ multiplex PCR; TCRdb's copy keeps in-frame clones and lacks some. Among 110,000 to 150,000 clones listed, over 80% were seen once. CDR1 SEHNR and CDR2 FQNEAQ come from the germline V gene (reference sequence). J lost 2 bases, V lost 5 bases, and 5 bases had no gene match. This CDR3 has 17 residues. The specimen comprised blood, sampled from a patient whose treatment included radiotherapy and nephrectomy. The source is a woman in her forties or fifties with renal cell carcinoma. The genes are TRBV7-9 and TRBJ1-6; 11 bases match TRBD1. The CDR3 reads CASSGRTGGAYNSPLHF. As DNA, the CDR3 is TGTGCCAGCAGCGGTCGGACAGGGGGCGCCTATAATTCACCCCTCCACTTT.